This T cell receptor (beta chain) emerged from a study of radiotherapy plus CTLA-4 blockade in lung cancer. In the study overall: The study recorded objective responses in approximately 19% of patients and disease control in around 31%.

There are 15 residues in the CDR3. Germline CDR1 SGHRS, CDR2 YFSETQ. With V trimmed by 0 bases and J by 5 bases, 5 bases remained unmatched. A remark on this clone: Its cognate antigen is unknown.

General study points: There was expansion of tumor-derived TCR clones in blood after radiotherapy plus ipilimumab.

The data were produced by immunoSEQ multiplex PCR, yet TCRdb's version contains in-frame clones alone and is incomplete. This table holds roughly 100,000 clones, approximately 78% found once. The receptor was isolated from a human donor with non-small cell lung cancer who had a partial response to radiotherapy plus ipilimumab. J is TRBJ2-1 and V is TRBV5-1; 7 nucleotides match TRBD1. Sample: peripheral blood, taken from a patient treated with radiotherapy plus ipilimumab. The CDR3 DNA reads as TGCGCCAGCAGCTTGGAGAGGGGGCTGAACAATGAGCAGTTCTTC. Translating it yields CASSLERGLNNEQFF.